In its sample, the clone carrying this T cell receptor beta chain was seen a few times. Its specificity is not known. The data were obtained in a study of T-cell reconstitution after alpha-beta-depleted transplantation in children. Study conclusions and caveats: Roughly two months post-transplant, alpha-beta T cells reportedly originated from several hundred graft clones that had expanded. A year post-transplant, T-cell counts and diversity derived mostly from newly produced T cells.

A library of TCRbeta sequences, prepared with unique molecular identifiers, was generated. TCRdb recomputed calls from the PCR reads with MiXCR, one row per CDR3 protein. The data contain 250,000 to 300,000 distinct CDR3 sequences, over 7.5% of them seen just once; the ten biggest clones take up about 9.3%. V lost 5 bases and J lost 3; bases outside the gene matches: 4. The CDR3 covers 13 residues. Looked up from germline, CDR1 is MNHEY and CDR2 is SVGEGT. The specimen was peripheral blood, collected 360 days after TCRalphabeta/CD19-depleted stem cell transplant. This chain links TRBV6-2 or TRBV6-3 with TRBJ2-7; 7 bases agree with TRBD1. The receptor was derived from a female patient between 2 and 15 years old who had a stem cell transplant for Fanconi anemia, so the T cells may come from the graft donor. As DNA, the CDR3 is TGTGCCAGCAGTCGTGGGACAGTCTACGAGCAGTACGTC. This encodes CASSRGTVYEQYV.